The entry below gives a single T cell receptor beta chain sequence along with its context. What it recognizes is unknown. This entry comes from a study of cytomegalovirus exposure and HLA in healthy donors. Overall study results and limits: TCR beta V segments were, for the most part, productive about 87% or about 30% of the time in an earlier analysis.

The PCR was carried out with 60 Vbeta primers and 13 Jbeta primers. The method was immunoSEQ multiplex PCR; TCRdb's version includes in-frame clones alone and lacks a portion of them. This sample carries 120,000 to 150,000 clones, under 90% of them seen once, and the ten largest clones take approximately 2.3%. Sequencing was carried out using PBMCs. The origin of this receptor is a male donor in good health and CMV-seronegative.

CDR3 sequence (DNA): TGCAGCGTTGAAGCCCAGGGAATGAGCACAGATACGCAGTATTTT. Residues: CSVEAQGMSTDTQYF. The chain joins TRBV29-1 to TRBJ2-3, with D possibly being TRBD1 (5 bases). Per the germline V gene, CDR1 is SQVTM and CDR2 is ANQGSEA. CDR3 length equals 15 residues. V dropped 1 base and J dropped 0 bases, with 11 bases sitting between them.